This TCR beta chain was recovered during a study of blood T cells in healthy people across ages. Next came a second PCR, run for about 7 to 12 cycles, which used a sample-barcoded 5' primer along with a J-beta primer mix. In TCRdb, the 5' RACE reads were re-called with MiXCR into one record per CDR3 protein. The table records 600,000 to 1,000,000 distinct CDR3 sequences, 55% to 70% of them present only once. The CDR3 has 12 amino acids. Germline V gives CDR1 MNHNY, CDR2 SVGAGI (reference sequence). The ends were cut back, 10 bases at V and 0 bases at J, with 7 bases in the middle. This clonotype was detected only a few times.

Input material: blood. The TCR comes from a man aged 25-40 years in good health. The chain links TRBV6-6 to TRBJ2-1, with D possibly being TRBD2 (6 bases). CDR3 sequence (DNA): TGTGCCACCGGGAGCTCCTACAATGAGCAGTTCTTC. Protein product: CATGSSYNEQFF.